This passage covers 24 T cell receptor beta chains from one sample sequenced in a study of blood T cells in healthy people across ages. The authors ran a second PCR of about 6 to 11 cycles using a sample-barcoded 5' primer and a J-beta primer mix. TCRdb analysed the 5' RACE reads with MiXCR anew, one entry per CDR3 protein. The table shows about 1 million distinct CDR3 sequences, with approximately 25% occurring only once. These data are also associated with another study on T cells of mothers and their children.

The sample taken for sequencing was blood. These receptors were collected from a girl aged 2-10 years in good health.

The chain couples TRBV7-2 to TRBJ2-7; 11 bases are shared with TRBD2. The CDR3 spans 15 residues. The trim removed 3 bases at V and 7 bases at J, leaving 8 bases unmatched. Germline loops: CDR1 SGHTA, CDR2 FQGNSA. CDR3 DNA sequence: TGTGCCAGCAGCTTGGCCGGGACTAGCGGCGTTGAGCAGTACTTC. It codes for CASSLAGTSGVEQYF.

This sequence joins TRBV7-8 and TRBJ1-4, with D tentatively TRBD1 (5 bases). Germline V gene data show CDR1 as SGHVS and CDR2 as FQNEAQ. The CDR3 covers 15 residues. V lost 1 base and J 8 bases, leaving 14 bases between the germline ends. The CDR3 loop reads CASSLETVGDEKLFF. The CDR3 DNA is TGTGCCAGCAGCTTAGAGACAGTCGGGGACGAAAAACTGTTTTTT.

This chain uses TRBV29-1 with TRBJ1-2, with unresolved D. The CDR3 is 13 amino acids. Trimming took off 7 bases at V and 3 bases at J, with 15 bases between the two ends. Germline lookup yields CDR1 SQVTM and CDR2 ANQGSEA. DNA of the CDR3: TGCAGCGGAACCTCAGAGGGTGACTATGGCTACACCTTC. Translation gives CSGTSEGDYGYTF.

J is TRBJ2-1 and V is TRBV6-2 or TRBV6-3; the D is unclear. Germline V gene lookup returns CDR1 MNHEY and CDR2 SVGEGT. CDR3 size: 12 residues. V lost 2 bases and J lost 8, with 7 bases in between. Here the CDR3 reads CASSYPAHEQFF. DNA for the CDR3: TGTGCCAGCAGTTACCCCGCCCATGAGCAGTTCTTC.

The table lists this clonotype with a few counts. The V call is TRBV10-3, the J call TRBJ2-2; D unresolved. The CDR3 is 12 amino acids. CDR1 is ENHRY and CDR2 is SYGVKD in the germline V gene. V dropped 7 bases and J dropped 8 bases, with 11 bases sitting between them. The CDR3 is CAIMRGGGELFF. The CDR3 coding sequence is TGTGCCATCATGCGCGGCGGAGGGGAGCTGTTTTTT.

About this clonotype: It is likely a read error, because the conserved phenylalanine at the end of the CDR3 is missing. The CDR3, as DNA: TGTGCCAGCAGCTTAGGACTTTTTCCCTACGAGCAGTACTCC. As protein: CASSLGLFPYEQYS. The chain is built from TRBV7-3 and TRBJ2-7, with D possibly matching TRBD2 (5 bases). The CDR3 is made up of 14 amino acids. The germline V and J ends were trimmed by 2 bases and 2 bases, with 10 bases remaining between them. Germline CDR1 reads SGHTA; CDR2 reads FQGTGA.

The CDR3 spells CSARDIQGPYGYTF. CDR3 bases: TGCAGTGCTAGAGATATCCAGGGGCCCTATGGCTACACCTTC. The chain links TRBV20-1 to TRBJ1-2; D perhaps matches TRBD1 (6 bases). The ends were cut back, 0 bases at V and 4 bases at J, with 12 bases in the middle. Germline values: CDR1 DFQATT, CDR2 SNEGSKA (reference sequence). The CDR3 is 14 amino acids.

A single count supports this clonotype. One end of the junction varies from germline; a read error may be responsible. This chain links TRBV6-4 with TRBJ2-1, with D perhaps TRBD2 (7 bases). The CDR3 runs 14 residues. Per the germline V gene, CDR1 is MRHNA and CDR2 is SNTAGT. Here the CDR3 reads CAGSEGGGYNEQFF. Here the CDR3 DNA reads TGTGCCGGCAGTGAGGGAGGGGGGTACAATGAGCAGTTCTTC.

There are a few counts of this clonotype. V and J are TRBV5-6 and TRBJ2-5; TRBD1 matches 7 bases. Judging by the DNA end, TRBJ2-7 fits better; the J call may be wrong. Per the germline V gene, CDR1 is SGHDT and CDR2 is YYEEEE. The CDR3 spans 15 residues. The CDR3 DNA sequence: TGTGCCAGCAGCTCCTGGGACAGTATCCCCTACGAGCAGTACTTC. Amino acids: CASSSWDSIPYEQYF.

This chain uses TRBV14 with TRBJ1-2; D gene uncertain. V lost 0 bases and J lost 6, with 11 bases in between. The V gene's germline CDR1 is SGHDN and CDR2 FVKESK. The CDR3 extends over 14 amino acids. In DNA, the CDR3 is TGTGCCAGCAGCCAAGATCTACAGTCAGATGGCTACACCTTC. As protein: CASSQDLQSDGYTF. Filled out from reference TRBV14 and TRBJ1-2, the complete variable domain reads EAGVTQFPSHSVIEKGQTVTLRCDPISGHDNLYWYRRVMGKEIKFLLHFVKESKQDESGMPNNRFLAERTGGTYSTLKVQPAELEDSGVYFCASSQDLQSDGYTFGSGTRLTVV.

The CDR3 loop is CASSSFSGGYTDTQYF. As DNA, the CDR3 is TGTGCCAGCAGTTCCTTTAGCGGGGGATACACAGATACGCAGTATTTT. This chain uses TRBV6-2 or TRBV6-3 with TRBJ2-3, with 9 nucleotides matching TRBD2. V shed 4 bases and J 2 bases; nucleotides not matched to a gene: 7. In germline, CDR1 is MNHEY, CDR2 SVGEGT. The CDR3 is 16 amino acids.

This chain uses TRBV7-3 with TRBJ1-1; 9 nucleotides align to TRBD1. The CDR3 has 15 residues. CDR1 and CDR2 from the germline V gene are SGHTA and FQGTGA. The V and J ends lost 5 bases and 4 bases, in that order; junction bases with no gene match: 8. CDR3 in amino acids: CASSATGGMGTEAFF. The CDR3 DNA sequence: TGTGCCAGCAGCGCCACAGGGGGCATGGGCACTGAAGCTTTCTTT.

The chain employs TRBV29-1 and TRBJ2-7, with TRBD1 matching over 10 bases. The germline CDR1 and CDR2 sequences are SQVTM and ANQGSEA. The J segment lost 2 bases and the V segment lost 2 bases, leaving 3 bases of the junction unmatched. The CDR3 length is 14 residues. CDR3 nucleotide sequence: TGCAGCGTTGAATGGGGACAGGGGACCTACGAGCAGTACTTC. Protein product: CSVEWGQGTYEQYF.

The chain has TRBV7-8 and TRBJ2-7; 10 nucleotides match TRBD1. In germline, CDR1 is SGHVS, CDR2 FQNEAQ. CDR3 length: 15 amino acids. The V and J ends lost 5 bases and 5 bases, in that order; junction bases with no gene match: 9. The CDR3 DNA reads TGTGCCAGCAGCATAAGGAGGGACAGGGGACACGAGCAGTACTTC. Protein: CASSIRRDRGHEQYF.

This clonotype was found a few times. The V call is TRBV4-1, the J call TRBJ2-2; D is undetermined. Germline values: CDR1 MGHRA, CDR2 YSYEKL. The CDR3 is 18 residues long. V was shortened by 0 bases and J by 1 base, with 15 bases between the two germline ends. The CDR3 region has the DNA TGCGCCAGCAGCCAAGATCGCTTTTCTATAATGAACACCGGGGAGCTGTTTTTT. Translated, it gives CASSQDRFSIMNTGELFF.

The V call is TRBV7-9, the J call TRBJ2-5; 8 bases match TRBD1. CDR1 SEHNR and CDR2 FQNEAQ come from the germline V gene (reference sequence). The ends lost 3 bases at V and 11 bases at J; junction bases unmatched: 11. This CDR3 region has 14 residues. The CDR3 reads CASSFGQGRREQYF. CDR3 DNA sequence: TGTGCCAGCAGCTTCGGACAGGGAAGACGGGAGCAGTACTTC. Full variable domain (rest looked up from reference TRBV7-9 and TRBJ2-5): DTGVSQNPRHKITKRGQNVTFRCDPISEHNRLYWYRQTLGQGPEFLTYFQNEAQLEKSRLLSDRFSAERPKGSFSTLEIQRTEQGDSAMYLCASSFGQGRREQYFGPGTRLLVL.

This clonotype was recorded a few times. The junction departs from germline at one end; a sequencing error may be responsible. The rearrangement uses TRBV6-1 and TRBJ1-5; maybe TRBD1 (6 bases). This CDR3 is 14 amino acids long. In germline, CDR1 is MNHNS, CDR2 SASEGT. The CDR3 coding sequence is TGTGCCAGCAGTGGAGGCCAGGGGATTCAGCCCCAACATTTT. Residues: CASSGGQGIQPQHF.

This clonotype was seen a single time. V usage is TRBV7-9 and J usage is TRBJ2-7; a possible D gene is TRBD1 (6 bases). Germline V gives CDR1 SEHNR, CDR2 FQNEAQ (reference sequence). The CDR3 has 14 residues. V was shortened by 2 bases and J by 5 bases, with 13 bases between the two germline ends. CDR3 residues: CASSLTGSVDEQYF. The CDR3 DNA sequence: TGTGCCAGCAGCTTAACAGGGTCCGTCGACGAGCAGTACTTC.

The count of this clonotype is one. The chain combines TRBV12-3 or TRBV12-4 with TRBJ2-3, with D tentatively TRBD1 (8 bases). V lost 4 bases and J lost 3, with 23 bases in between. The CDR3 runs 18 residues. DNA of the CDR3: TGTGCCAGCAGTTCCAGCACCAGGGGGCTAGCGGCTACAGATACGCAGTATTTT. The encoded protein is CASSSSTRGLAATDTQYF.

The CDR3 protein is CASSQDLWGSLAGYTF. The CDR3 DNA sequence: TGCGCCAGCAGCCAAGATTTATGGGGATCTCTGGCTGGCTACACCTTC. V gene TRBV4-3 combines with J gene TRBJ1-2; D not certain. V was pared by 0 bases and J by 7 bases, with 18 bases between. Per germline, CDR1 LGHNA and CDR2 YSLEER. The CDR3 covers 16 residues.

The rearrangement uses TRBV2 and TRBJ2-5, with D perhaps being TRBD1 or TRBD2 (5 bases each). CDR1 is SNHLY and CDR2 is FYNNEI in the germline V gene. With 9 bases removed from V and 2 bases from J, the gap between germline ends came to 16 bases. CDR3 size: 14 residues. The chain's CDR3 is CASCRDAWQETQYF. CDR3 sequence (DNA): TGTGCCAGTTGCCGGGACGCATGGCAAGAGACCCAGTACTTC.

This clonotype was counted once. V gene TRBV29-1 combines with J gene TRBJ2-5; D possibly corresponds to TRBD1 (5 bases). The ends were cut back, 4 bases at V and 0 bases at J, with 15 bases in the middle. Per germline, CDR1 SQVTM and CDR2 ANQGSEA. This CDR3 comprises 15 residues. The CDR3 sequence is CSVGGLSEYQETQYF. CDR3 DNA sequence: TGCAGCGTTGGGGGCCTAAGCGAGTACCAAGAGACCCAGTACTTC.

This sequence joins TRBV5-4 and TRBJ1-2; 8 positions match TRBD1. V was pared by 2 bases and J by 2 bases, with 5 bases of the junction left unmatched. The length of the CDR3 is 15 residues. Looked up from germline, CDR1 is SGHNT and CDR2 is YYREEE (reference sequence). The CDR3 spells CASSLPDRANYGYTF. CDR3 nucleotides: TGTGCCAGCAGCTTACCGGACAGGGCGAACTATGGCTACACCTTC.

This clonotype was picked up a small number of times. The V and J genes are TRBV15 and TRBJ1-1, with no clear D. Looked up from germline, CDR1 is LNHNV and CDR2 is YYDKDF (reference sequence). There are 13 residues in the CDR3. The V gene lost 4 bases and the J gene lost 7 bases, with 13 bases spanning the gap. The CDR3 bases are TGTGCCACCAGCACCCGCACCGGGGTTGAAGCTTTCTTT. Translated, it gives CATSTRTGVEAFF. Combining the CDR3 with reference TRBV15 and TRBJ1-1 gives the whole variable domain DAMVIQNPRYQVTQFGKPVTLSCSQTLNHNVMYWYQQKSSQAPKLLFHYYDKDFNNEADTPDNFQSRRPNTSFCFLDIRSPGLGDTAMYLCATSTRTGVEAFFGQGTRLTVV.